This is a list of T cell receptor beta chains from one sample in a study of shared clonotypes between healthy human individuals. Measured with immunoSEQ multiplex PCR; TCRdb has only the in-frame clones, and not every one. The table records 2 million to 2.5 million clones, approximately 93% of them present only once. The sequenced sample consisted of naive CD4+ T cells from PBMCs. The receptors originated from a man younger than 30 in good health. Some clones in this sample may be carry-over from other donors' samples. Each CDR3 is given with its conserved first and last residue. Each record gives: V gene, J gene, clone size, D gene, CDR3 protein, CDR3 DNA. The D gene is left open where the match is weak. Size is stated for part of the rows, as once, few or many counts, or as a class when the clone is expanded.

TRBV5-1	TRBJ2-5	NA	NA	CASSSLTVGETQYF	TGCGCCAGCAGCTCACTTACGGTGGGGGAGACCCAGTACTTC
TRBV5-1	TRBJ2-5	NA	TRBD2	CASSLAGREETQYF	TGCGCCAGCAGCTTGGCCGGGAGGGAAGAGACCCAGTACTTC
TRBV30	TRBJ1-1	few	TRBD1	CAWSRTGGGTEAFF	TGTGCCTGGAGTAGGACAGGGGGTGGCACTGAAGCTTTCTTT
TRBV28	TRBJ2-3	NA	NA	CASSFLGPTDTQYF	TGTGCCAGCAGTTTTTTGGGGCCCACAGATACGCAGTATTTT
TRBV27	TRBJ1-2	once	NA	CASTSWGGGYTF	TGTGCCAGCACAAGTTGGGGAGGCGGCTACACCTTC
TRBV25-1	TRBJ2-1	once	NA	CARDTGRPYNEQFF	TGTGCCAGAGACACGGGGCGGCCCTACAATGAGCAGTTCTTC
TRBV27	TRBJ1-5	NA	NA	CASSPTYSNQPQHF	TGTGCCAGCAGTCCGACCTATAGCAATCAGCCCCAGCATTTT
TRBV2	TRBJ2-5	NA	NA	CASSGRGRSETQYF	TGTGCCAGCAGCGGCAGGGGTAGGTCGGAGACCCAGTACTTC
TRBV2	TRBJ1-1	NA	NA	CASSKESGTEAFF	TGTGCCAGCAGTAAGGAGAGTGGCACTGAAGCTTTCTTT
TRBV5-1	TRBJ1-2	NA	NA	CASSLAAGSSGGYTF	TGCGCCAGCAGCTTGGCCGCAGGGAGTTCAGGTGGCTACACCTTC
TRBV10-3	TRBJ2-3	NA	NA	CAARETSTDTQYF	TGTGCCGCCCGGGAGACTAGCACAGATACGCAGTATTTT
TRBV5-1	TRBJ2-7	NA	TRBD1	CASSLQGQYSYEQYF	TGCGCCAGCAGCTTACAGGGACAGTACTCCTACGAGCAGTACTTC
TRBV11-2	TRBJ2-7	once	NA	CASSLAGQSYEQYF	TGTGCCAGCAGCTTGGCAGGACAGAGCTACGAGCAGTACTTC
TRBV7-3	TRBJ2-2	NA	NA	CASSPGPNTGELFF	TGTGCCAGCAGCCCAGGTCCGAACACCGGGGAGCTGTTTTTT
TRBV4-2	TRBJ2-2	NA	TRBD2	CASSQEVSGATGELFF	TGTGCCAGCAGCCAAGAAGTGAGCGGGGCCACCGGGGAGCTGTTTTTT
TRBV30	TRBJ2-7	NA	TRBD2	CAWSKGRVKQYF	TGTGCCTGGAGTAAAGGGAGGGTCAAGCAGTACTTC
TRBV11-2	TRBJ1-1	few	NA	CASSFGGNTEAFF	TGTGCCAGCAGCTTCGGAGGGAACACTGAAGCTTTCTTT
TRBV5-5	TRBJ2-5	NA	TRBD2	CASSLIAGDGPTQYF	TGTGCCAGCAGTCTAATAGCGGGAGACGGGCCGACCCAGTACTTC
TRBV5-1	TRBJ2-7	NA	TRBD2	CASSRGDFNQGEYF	TGCGCCAGCAGCCGGGGGGACTTTAACCAAGGGGAGTACTTC
TRBV5-1	TRBJ2-7	once	NA	CASSFRGSDEQYF	TGCGCCAGCAGCTTTCGAGGGAGCGACGAGCAGTACTTC
TRBV4-2	TRBJ2-2	once	TRBD2	CASSGGGSGINTGELFF	TGTGCCAGCAGCGGGGGTGGGAGCGGGATCAACACCGGGGAGCTGTTTTTT
TRBV29-1	TRBJ1-2	NA	NA	CSVRQPTNYGYTF	TGCAGCGTTCGCCAGCCGACTAACTATGGCTACACCTTC
TRBV6-5	TRBJ2-7	once	NA	CASRMGPSYEQYF	TGTGCCAGCAGAATGGGACCGAGCTACGAGCAGTACTTC
TRBV19	TRBJ2-7	NA	NA	CASSQGTVGSYEQYF	TGTGCCAGTAGCCAAGGGACCGTTGGCTCCTACGAGCAGTACTTC
TRBV7-2	TRBJ1-5	NA	TRBD1	CASSLAIGTGHQPQHF	TGTGCCAGCAGCTTAGCGATCGGGACAGGCCATCAGCCCCAGCATTTT
TRBV7-2	TRBJ2-7	NA	NA	CASSLGVAFYEQYF	TGTGCCAGCAGCTTAGGAGTAGCTTTCTACGAGCAGTACTTC
TRBV28	TRBJ1-4	once	NA	CASSFGYLGAGTNEKLFF	TGTGCCAGCAGTTTTGGGTACTTGGGGGCAGGAACTAATGAAAAACTGTTTTTT
TRBV27	TRBJ2-7	once	TRBD2	CASRLAGGPDYEQYF	TGTGCCAGCAGGCTAGCGGGAGGGCCCGATTACGAGCAGTACTTC
TRBV11-2	TRBJ2-3	NA	NA	CASSREVYTQYF	TGTGCCAGCAGCCGCGAGGTATATACGCAGTATTTT
TRBV5-1	TRBJ2-4	NA	NA	CASSPDGNQNIQYF	TGCGCCAGCAGCCCGGACGGAAACCAAAACATTCAGTACTTC
TRBV9	TRBJ2-5	NA	TRBD1	CASSVGPRQGLETQYF	TGTGCCAGCAGCGTAGGCCCCCGACAGGGGTTGGAGACCCAGTACTTC
TRBV5-6	TRBJ1-3	NA	TRBD1	CATSSGPAGGGNTIYF	TGTGCCACCTCCTCAGGTCCGGCAGGGGGCGGAAACACCATATATTTT
TRBV7-4	TRBJ2-5	NA	NA	CASSPLVAPETQYF	TGTGCCAGCAGCCCTCTGGTAGCGCCAGAGACCCAGTACTTC
TRBV30	TRBJ1-5	NA	NA	CAWSPRGDLSNQPQHF	TGTGCCTGGAGTCCCCGGGGAGACCTTAGCAATCAGCCCCAGCATTTT
TRBV11-3	TRBJ2-1	NA	NA	CASSLGITREQFF	TGTGCCAGCAGCTTAGGCATCACGCGGGAGCAGTTCTTC
TRBV5-1	TRBJ1-4	NA	NA	CASSSDAPATNEKLFF	TGCGCCAGCAGTTCGGACGCCCCGGCCACTAATGAAAAACTGTTTTTT
TRBV7-2	TRBJ2-1	NA	TRBD2	CASSVRPSGRARGEQFF	TGTGCCAGCAGCGTCCGCCCTAGCGGGAGGGCCCGGGGTGAGCAGTTCTTC
TRBV5-1	TRBJ1-1	once	NA	CASSPLGDPTEAFF	TGCGCCAGCAGCCCACTAGGGGACCCGACTGAAGCTTTCTTT
TRBV28	TRBJ2-7	NA	NA	CASSHPDSSYEQYF	TGTGCCAGCAGCCACCCCGACAGTTCCTACGAGCAGTACTTC
TRBV6-6	TRBJ1-5	few	NA	CASSYRDTSNQPQHF	TGTGCCAGCAGTTACCGGGACACAAGCAATCAGCCCCAGCATTTT
TRBV28	TRBJ1-3	NA	NA	CASSLAGGRGNTIYF	TGTGCCAGCAGTCTCGCCGGAGGGCGAGGAAACACCATATATTTT
TRBV2	TRBJ1-1	NA	TRBD1	CASSERGLEAFF	TGTGCCAGCAGTGAGAGGGGGCTTGAAGCTTTCTTT
TRBV28	TRBJ1-2	NA	TRBD1	CASSTGQGRRGYTF	TGTGCCAGCAGTACCGGACAGGGGCGGCGTGGCTACACCTTC
TRBV5-1	TRBJ2-1	NA	NA	CASSLVLNNEQFF	TGCGCCAGCAGCTTGGTACTTAACAATGAGCAGTTCTTC
TRBV7-2	TRBJ2-7	NA	TRBD1	CASSYARDRVYEQYF	TGTGCCAGCAGCTACGCCCGGGACAGGGTCTACGAGCAGTACTTC
TRBV25-1	TRBJ1-1	NA	NA	CASSETEYKEAFF	TGTGCCAGCAGTGAAACCGAATACAAAGAAGCTTTCTTT
TRBV6-5	TRBJ1-3	once	NA	CASSRRQPSGNTIYF	TGTGCCAGCAGTAGGAGGCAGCCCTCTGGAAACACCATATATTTT
TRBV6-1	TRBJ2-1	NA	NA	CASSEQGSYNEQFF	TGTGCCAGCAGTGAACAGGGCTCCTACAATGAGCAGTTCTTC
TRBV25-1	TRBJ2-7	once	TRBD1	CASSDLYRDRSYEQYF	TGTGCCAGCAGTGACCTTTATCGGGACAGGAGCTACGAGCAGTACTTC
TRBV28	TRBJ2-5	once	NA	CASSSYQGTQYF	TGTGCCAGCAGTTCGTACCAAGGGACCCAGTACTTC
TRBV11-2	TRBJ1-1	NA	NA	CASSLEGGGREAFF	TGTGCCAGCAGCTTGGAGGGTGGCGGTCGTGAGGCTTTCTTT
TRBV10-3	TRBJ2-7	NA	TRBD2	CAIALAGGYEQYF	TGTGCCATCGCTCTAGCGGGAGGGTACGAGCAGTACTTC
TRBV4-1	TRBJ1-1	NA	NA	CASSHSRADLNTEAFF	TGCGCCAGCAGCCATTCTCGCGCCGATCTGAACACTGAAGCTTTCTTT
TRBV6-1	TRBJ1-1	NA	NA	CASSEVEGTEAFF	TGTGCCAGCAGTGAAGTAGAAGGCACTGAAGCTTTCTTT
TRBV18	TRBJ1-1	NA	TRBD1	CASSPLQGANSEAFF	TGTGCCAGCTCACCTTTACAGGGGGCTAACTCTGAAGCTTTCTTT
TRBV14	TRBJ2-7	NA	NA	CASSQGDRVLYF	TGTGCCAGCAGCCAAGGGGACCGGGTTCTGTACTTC
TRBV12-5	TRBJ2-3	NA	NA	CASGLGSGDTDTQYF	TGTGCTAGTGGTTTGGGGAGTGGGGACACAGATACGCAGTATTTT
TRBV5-1	TRBJ2-1	NA	TRBD2	CASSPAGLSREEQFF	TGCGCCAGCAGCCCAGCGGGACTATCCCGGGAAGAGCAGTTCTTC
TRBV4-3	TRBJ2-2	NA	NA	CASSQAWNTGELFF	TGCGCCAGCAGCCAGGCCTGGAACACCGGGGAGCTGTTTTTT